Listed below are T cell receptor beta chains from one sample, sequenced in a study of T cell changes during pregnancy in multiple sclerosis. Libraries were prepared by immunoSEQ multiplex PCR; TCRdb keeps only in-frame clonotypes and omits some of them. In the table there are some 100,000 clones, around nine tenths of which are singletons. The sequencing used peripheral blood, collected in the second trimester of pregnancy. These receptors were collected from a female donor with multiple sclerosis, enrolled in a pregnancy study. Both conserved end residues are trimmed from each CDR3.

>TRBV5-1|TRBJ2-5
ASKAGGLQETQY
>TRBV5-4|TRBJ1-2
ASSPRVGGYGYT
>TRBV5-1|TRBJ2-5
ASSLGVTSGGQETQY
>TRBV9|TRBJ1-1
ASSAGQTNTEAF
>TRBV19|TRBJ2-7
ASSIQGGGHEQY
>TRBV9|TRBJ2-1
ASSVGGGAYNEQF
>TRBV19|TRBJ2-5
ASSALRETQY
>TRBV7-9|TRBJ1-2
ASSHPPGQVPNYGYT
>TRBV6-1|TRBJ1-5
ASSGPGQGNQPQH
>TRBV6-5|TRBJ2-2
ASSYNRGRTGELF
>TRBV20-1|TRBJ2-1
SARDSGVRF
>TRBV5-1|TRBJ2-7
ASSTGLDRQSYEQY
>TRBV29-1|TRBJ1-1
SVAVGGRNTEAF
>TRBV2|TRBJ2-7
ASSENSQGAGEQY
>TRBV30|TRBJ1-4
ASGRGTTNEKLF